This entry lists 8 T cell receptor beta chains sequenced from one sample in a study of blood T cell repertoires in COVID-19. Assay used: immunoSEQ multiplex PCR; TCRdb lists only in-frame clones, some missing. This table holds 170,000 or so clones, approximately 86% found once. Sample: peripheral blood. These receptors originate from a man in his sixties with COVID-19, enrolled during active disease.

The V and J genes are TRBV19 and TRBJ2-7; D is possibly TRBD1 (6 bases). Germline V gene lookup returns CDR1 LNHDA and CDR2 SQIVND (reference sequence). The CDR3 covers 14 residues. The V gene lost 3 bases and the J gene lost 0 bases, with 9 bases spanning the gap. The CDR3 loop is CASSIQGNSYEQYF. As DNA, the CDR3 is TGTGCCAGTAGTATCCAGGGGAACTCCTACGAGCAGTACTTC.

This clone was recorded many times. This chain connects TRBV19 to TRBJ2-1; 9 bases are shared with TRBD2. There are 14 residues in the CDR3. CDR1 and CDR2 from the germline V gene are LNHDA and SQIVND (reference sequence). The V segment lost 10 bases and the J segment 6 bases; nucleotides outside the gene matches: 10. CDR3 bases: TGTGCCACTTCGCTAGCGGGAACTAGCAATGAGCAGTTCTTC. Translating gives CATSLAGTSNEQFF.

The V gene is TRBV18, the J gene TRBJ2-5, with D possibly matching TRBD1 (5 bases). From germline, CDR1 is KGHSH and CDR2 LQKENI. V lost 2 bases and J 7 bases, leaving 11 bases between the germline ends. This CDR3 spans 13 amino acids. CDR3 bases: TGTGCCAGCTCACCAACTAACCAGGGGACCCAGTACTTC. Translation: CASSPTNQGTQYF. Supplemented by reference TRBV18 and TRBJ2-5, the full variable domain reads NAGVMQNPRHLVRRRGQEARLRCSPMKGHSHVYWYRQLPEEGLKFMVYLQKENIIDESGMPKERFSAEFPKEGPSILRIQQVVRGDSAAYFCASSPTNQGTQYFGPGTRLLVL.

V usage is TRBV7-2 and J usage is TRBJ1-4, with D possibly TRBD1 on 6 matching bases. Germline V gene data show CDR1 as SGHTA and CDR2 as FQGNSA. Trimming cost V 5 bases and J 1 base, with 17 bases left between them. The CDR3 covers 17 residues. The DNA for the CDR3 is TGTGCCAGCAGCCAACACGTCGTGGGACAAACTAATGAAAAACTGTTTTTT. Its protein is CASSQHVVGQTNEKLFF.

This clone appeared once. The V gene is TRBV7-9, the J gene TRBJ1-4, with D maybe TRBD1 (6 bases). The CDR3 totals 14 residues. Trimming took 5 bases from V and 8 from J, leaving 15 bases between them. Germline-derived CDR1 and CDR2 are SEHNR and FQNEAQ (reference sequence). The CDR3 protein is CASSPHGQKEKLFF. In nucleotides, the CDR3 is TGTGCCAGCAGCCCCCACGGACAGAAAGAAAAACTGTTTTTT.

The chain carries TRBV30 and TRBJ2-2; D may be TRBD2 (7 bases). CDR3 size: 14 residues. The V end was cut by 5 bases, the J end by 4 bases, with 14 bases between. Germline V gene lookup returns CDR1 GTSNPN and CDR2 SVGIG (reference sequence). The CDR3 DNA reads as TGTGCCTGGGGGAGGGAGGGGGGCACCGGGGAGCTGTTTTTT. It codes for CAWGREGGTGELFF.

The chain recombines TRBV7-2 with TRBJ2-7; no firm D call. Germline values: CDR1 SGHTA, CDR2 FQGNSA. This CDR3 region has 12 residues. V was shortened by 5 bases and J by 3 bases, with 8 bases between the two germline ends. The CDR3 bases are TGTGCCAGCAGCCAAGGAGTCTACGAGCAGTACTTC. Translated: CASSQGVYEQYF.

The rearrangement uses TRBV10-1 and TRBJ2-4, with 7 nucleotides matching TRBD2. There are 13 residues in the CDR3. V gave up 5 bases and J gave up 3 bases; unmatched junction bases: 1. Germline CDR1 reads WNHNN; CDR2 reads SYGVQD (reference sequence). The CDR3 sequence: CASSKRGKNIQYF. The CDR3 DNA reads as TGCGCCAGCAGTAAGCGGGGCAAAAACATTCAGTACTTC.